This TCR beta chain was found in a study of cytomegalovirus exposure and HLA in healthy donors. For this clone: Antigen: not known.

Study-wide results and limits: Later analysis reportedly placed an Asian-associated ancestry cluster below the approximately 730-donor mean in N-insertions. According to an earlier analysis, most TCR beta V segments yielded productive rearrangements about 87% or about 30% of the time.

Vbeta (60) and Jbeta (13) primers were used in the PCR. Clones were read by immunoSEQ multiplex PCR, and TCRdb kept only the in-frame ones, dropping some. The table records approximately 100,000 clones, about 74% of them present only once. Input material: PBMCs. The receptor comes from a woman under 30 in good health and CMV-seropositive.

The CDR3 DNA reads TGCGCCAGCGGCCGGGCCCCCAGGGACACTGAAGCTTTCTTT. Protein product: CASGRAPRDTEAFF. The rearrangement links TRBV5-1 to TRBJ1-1, with D perhaps TRBD1 (5 bases). Deletions cut 7 bases from V and 3 bases from J, with 16 bases between. The CDR3 totals 14 residues. Germline values: CDR1 SGHRS, CDR2 YFSETQ.